In its sample, the clone carrying this T cell receptor (beta chain) was seen many times. No antigen is known for it. Next came a second PCR, run for roughly 6 to 11 cycles, which used a sample-barcoded 5' primer along with a J-beta primer mix. TCRdb reprocessed the 5' RACE reads with MiXCR, giving one entry per CDR3 protein. The repertoire holds hundreds of thousands of distinct CDR3 sequences, with about 30% as singletons. These data belong to a study of blood T cells in healthy people across ages. Across the study: Template switching picked up about one barcoded beta molecule for each two T cells.

Study-level findings and limits: Researchers judged that diversity estimates from one million T cells fell short of true values. Long-lived donors carried more naive CD4+ cells and greater diversity than aged donors.

CDR1 is DFQATT, CDR2 SNEGSKA, per germline (reference sequence). This CDR3 is 14 amino acids long. The V and J ends lost 3 bases and 10 bases respectively, with 19 bases between them. This clonotype was sampled from a woman of 80 years or more in good health. The sample taken for sequencing was blood. The chain uses TRBV20-1 and TRBJ2-4; tentatively, D is TRBD2 (5 bases). This chain's CDR3 is CSARVGMATGIQYF. CDR3 sequence (DNA): TGCAGTGCTAGGGTGGGTATGGCTACGGGGATTCAGTACTTC.